Shown below are 14 T cell receptor beta chains from a single sample sequenced in a study of cytomegalovirus exposure and HLA in healthy donors. With 60 Vbeta and 13 Jbeta primers, the PCR was carried out. Measured with immunoSEQ multiplex PCR; TCRdb has only the in-frame clones, and not every one. The sample has approximately 180,000 clones, about 88% seen once. Material for sequencing was PBMCs. The receptors were gathered from a girl less than two years old in good health and CMV-seronegative.

The rearrangement uses TRBV19 and TRBJ2-3; D uncertain. This CDR3 has 15 residues. Trimming removed 3 bases from V and 1 base from J, with 11 bases in between. In germline, CDR1 is LNHDA, CDR2 SQIVND (reference sequence). CDR3 amino acids: CASSMMSVGTDTQYF. The CDR3 nucleotides are TGTGCCAGTAGTATGATGAGTGTCGGCACAGATACGCAGTATTTT.

This clone showed up just a few times. The rearrangement joins TRBV11-2 to TRBJ1-1; 7 positions match TRBD1. V shed 5 bases, J shed 4 bases, and the junction held 4 bases outside the gene matches. Germline V lookup: CDR1 SGHAT, CDR2 FQNNGV. The CDR3 is 13 amino acids. For the CDR3, the DNA is TGTGCCAGCAGCGCACAGGGGTCCACTGAAGCTTTCTTT. Encoded protein: CASSAQGSTEAFF.

This clone came up a few times. This sequence joins TRBV30 and TRBJ1-2, with D uncertain. CDR3 size: 16 residues. The germline V and J ends were trimmed by 0 bases and 0 bases, with 14 bases remaining between them. CDR1 is GTSNPN, CDR2 SVGIG, per germline (reference sequence). The CDR3 sequence: CAWSVRGLYPNYGYTF. CDR3 nucleotides: TGTGCCTGGAGTGTACGGGGTCTGTACCCTAACTATGGCTACACCTTC.

V and J are TRBV5-1 and TRBJ2-1; 12 bases line up with TRBD2. J was trimmed by 1 base and V by 5 bases; bases with no gene match: 4. The CDR3 consists of 16 residues. Germline V gene lookup returns CDR1 SGHRS and CDR2 YFSETQ. The CDR3 coding sequence is TGCGCCAGCAGGCAGACTAGCGGGGGATCCTACAATGAGCAGTTCTTC. It encodes CASRQTSGGSYNEQFF.

This clone was counted once. The J gene is TRBJ2-2, the V gene TRBV7-9, with 7 nucleotides matching TRBD1. CDR3 length: 14 amino acids. Germline CDR1 SEHNR, CDR2 FQNEAQ (reference sequence). With V trimmed by 5 bases and J by 6 bases, 6 bases remained unmatched. CDR3 bases: TGTGCCAGCAGCCGGACAGGCTCAGCCGGGGAGCTGTTTTTT. As protein: CASSRTGSAGELFF.

The chain joins TRBV7-6 to TRBJ2-7, with a tentative D call TRBD2 (5 bases). The ends were cut back, 6 bases at V and 6 bases at J, with 15 bases in the middle. The CDR3 runs to 13 residues. The germline V gene encodes CDR1 SGHVS and CDR2 FNYEAQ. This chain's CDR3 is CASSFGRGSEQYF. CDR3 coding DNA: TGTGCCAGCAGTTTTGGCCGGGGATCCGAGCAGTACTTC. Supplemented by reference TRBV7-6 and TRBJ2-7, the full variable domain reads GAGVSQSPRYKVTKRGQDVALRCDPISGHVSLYWYRQALGQGPEFLTYFNYEAQQDKSGLPNDRFSAERPEGSISTLTIQRTEQRDSAMYRCASSFGRGSEQYFGPGTRLTVT.

This clone has only a few counts. The chain carries TRBV6-1 and TRBJ2-7, with a tentative D call TRBD2 (6 bases). The ends were cut back, 8 bases at V and 2 bases at J, with 10 bases in the middle. Germline assignment: CDR1 MNHNS and CDR2 SASEGT. The CDR3 runs 12 residues. The CDR3 bases are TGTGCCAGCTGCCCTAGCGCCTACGAGCAGTACTTC. Translation gives CASCPSAYEQYF.

About this clone itself: The junction does not match germline at one end; this may be a read error. The rearrangement joins TRBV10-3 to TRBJ2-3; TRBD2 agrees at 11 bases. In germline, CDR1 is ENHRY, CDR2 SYGVKD. The CDR3 consists of 12 residues. This chain's CDR3 is CAISESALAGVF. The DNA for the CDR3 is TGTGCCATCAGTGAGTCGGCACTAGCGGGAGTTTTT.

The table lists this clone with a count of one. The chain joins TRBV2 to TRBJ2-5; TRBD1 agrees at 7 bases. With the DNA end fitting TRBJ2-7 better, the J assignment may be wrong. The CDR3 loop spans 14 amino acids. Looked up from germline, CDR1 is SNHLY and CDR2 is FYNNEI. The CDR3 DNA is TGTGCCAGCAGTGTAACCGCAACAGGGGACGAGCAGTACTTC. Amino acids: CASSVTATGDEQYF.

The gene calls are TRBV25-1 and TRBJ2-1, with 11 bases aligning to TRBD2. Germline V CDR1 and CDR2: MGHDK, SYGVNS. J gave up 5 bases and V 6 bases, and 3 bases lay outside the gene matches. The CDR3 loop spans 14 amino acids. The CDR3 loop reads CASSGTSGNNEQFF. The CDR3 coding sequence is TGTGCCAGCAGCGGGACTAGCGGAAACAATGAGCAGTTCTTC.

V usage is TRBV10-2 and J usage is TRBJ2-7; perhaps TRBD2 as D (5 bases). Germline lookup yields CDR1 WSHSY and CDR2 SAAADI. The CDR3 is made up of 12 amino acids. Trimming pared 4 bases from V and 6 bases from J, leaving 10 bases between. The DNA for the CDR3 is TGCGCCAGCAGTGTATCTAGCAGCGAGCAGTACTTC. Its translation: CASSVSSSEQYF.

The chain employs TRBV6-1 and TRBJ1-1, with D perhaps TRBD1 (6 bases). Trimming removed 4 bases at V and 2 bases at J, with 14 bases between. Germline values: CDR1 MNHNS, CDR2 SASEGT. The CDR3 is 15 residues long. The CDR3 sequence: CASSGGRGGNTEAFF. Written as DNA, the CDR3 is TGTGCCAGCAGTGGAGGTAGGGGGGGCAACACTGAAGCTTTCTTT.

This chain links TRBV7-5 with TRBJ2-7; the D segment call TRBD1 is taken from the table without a DNA check. TRBV7-5 is deemed a pseudogene. This CDR3 comprises 17 residues. CDR3 sequence (DNA): TGTGTCAGAAGCTTTTCCCATCCGGACAGTCTTGGGTACGAGCAGTACTTC. Encoded protein: CVRSFSHPDSLGYEQYF.

The J gene is TRBJ2-2, the V gene TRBV5-4; 9 bases map to TRBD2. CDR3 length: 17 residues. Unmatched junction bases numbered 12, after V lost 4 bases and J lost 5 bases. The germline V gene encodes CDR1 SGHNT and CDR2 YYREEE (reference sequence). In DNA, the CDR3 is TGTGCCAGCAGCCCGGCGTTGGTAGCGGGGGTTACCGGGGAGCTGTTTTTT. This encodes CASSPALVAGVTGELFF.